The next 19 T cell receptor beta chains were all read from a single sample in a study of shared clonotypes between healthy human individuals. Generated by immunoSEQ multiplex PCR, the TCRdb table keeps only in-frame clones and is missing some. The sample contains a few hundred thousand clones, roughly 96% of which appear only once. Material for sequencing was memory CD8+ T cells sorted from blood. As to subset: CD45RO+ cells pooled with CCR7-negative TemRA cells. The receptors were sampled from a man aged 25-45 years in good health.

This CDR3 is CASSFSSSPAFSYEQYF. The DNA of the CDR3 is TGTGCCAGCAGCTTTAGTTCGTCGCCCGCCTTTTCCTACGAGCAGTACTTC. This chain uses TRBV7-3 with TRBJ2-7; no firm D call. CDR1 and CDR2 (germline): SGHTA, FQGTGA. The germline V and J ends were trimmed by 3 bases and 1 base, with 19 bases remaining between them. CDR3 length equals 17 residues.

V gene TRBV4-1 combines with J gene TRBJ2-6, with 9 bases lining up with TRBD2. Germline CDR1 is MGHRA and CDR2 is YSYEKL. This CDR3 comprises 20 residues. J gave up 2 bases and V 4 bases, and 15 bases lay outside the gene matches. The CDR3 is CASSRNVAGVMNPGANVLTF. CDR3 DNA: TGCGCCAGCAGCCGGAACGTAGCGGGAGTAATGAATCCTGGGGCCAACGTCCTGACTTTC.

Points on this clone: Other DNA sequences in this specimen translate into the identical CDR3. The rearrangement links TRBV2 to TRBJ2-3; D is undetermined. Germline values: CDR1 SNHLY, CDR2 FYNNEI. Trimming shortened V by 4 bases and J by 0 bases, and 2 bases separated the two germline ends. The CDR3 extends over 12 amino acids. CDR3 nucleotide sequence: TGTGCCAGCAGTGTTAGCACAGATACGCAGTATTTT. Amino acids: CASSVSTDTQYF.

This chain joins TRBV7-9 and TRBJ2-1; D not certain. V was trimmed by 1 base and J by 7 bases, leaving 5 bases between them. The V gene's germline CDR1 is SEHNR and CDR2 FQNEAQ (reference sequence). The CDR3 is made up of 12 amino acids. Here the CDR3 reads CASSLDTNEQFF. The CDR3 bases are TGTGCCAGCAGCTTAGATACGAATGAGCAGTTCTTC.

The chain carries TRBV10-3 and TRBJ2-1, with D maybe TRBD1 (7 bases). Per the germline V gene, CDR1 is ENHRY and CDR2 is SYGVKD. The CDR3 runs to 15 residues. V lost 0 bases, J lost 5 bases, and 11 bases lay in between. The CDR3 protein is CAISESGRGDNEQFF. DNA for the CDR3: TGTGCCATCAGTGAGTCGGGCAGGGGGGACAATGAGCAGTTCTTC.

The chain recombines TRBV9 with TRBJ1-5, with D hard to call. This CDR3 has 11 amino acids. V gave up 4 bases and J gave up 7 bases, with 6 bases separating them. Germline V gene sequence: CDR1 SGDLS, CDR2 YYNGEE. The CDR3 bases are TGTGCCAGCAGCCCCGGCCAGCCCCAGCATTTT. It yields the protein CASSPGQPQHF.

In DNA, the CDR3 is TGTGCCAGCTCACTTTGGGTAGCGGGGACGCCAGATACGCAGTATTTT. Encoded protein: CASSLWVAGTPDTQYF. This chain uses TRBV18 with TRBJ2-3; 8 positions agree with TRBD2. J was trimmed by 4 bases and V by 4 bases; bases with no gene match: 10. The germline gives CDR1 KGHSH, CDR2 LQKENI. The CDR3 extends over 16 amino acids.

J is TRBJ2-1 and V is TRBV5-1; 8 nucleotides match TRBD1. This CDR3 comprises 15 residues. J was trimmed by 5 bases and V by 2 bases; bases with no gene match: 6. Germline values: CDR1 SGHRS, CDR2 YFSETQ. The CDR3 DNA reads TGCGCCAGCAGCTTCAGGGGGCGCGGAGACAATGAGCAGTTCTTC. Translating gives CASSFRGRGDNEQFF.

CDR3 amino acids: CASSQDRGRDSAYEQYF. CDR3 DNA sequence: TGTGCCAGCAGCCAAGACCGAGGACGGGACAGCGCCTACGAGCAGTACTTC. V and J are TRBV14 and TRBJ2-7; 7 nucleotides align to TRBD1. The junction had 10 bases not matched to a gene; V was cut back by 0 bases and J by 2 bases. The CDR3 sequence is 17 residues long. CDR1 is SGHDN and CDR2 is FVKESK in the germline V gene.

The chain links TRBV5-4 to TRBJ2-2; 9 bases are shared with TRBD1. Trimming cost V 4 bases and J 2 bases; bases outside gene matches: 9. Germline V gives CDR1 SGHNT, CDR2 YYREEE (reference sequence). The CDR3 consists of 17 residues. For the CDR3, the DNA is TGTGCCAGCAGCCAACTCGGGACAGGGAGAAACACCGGGGAGCTGTTTTTT. It encodes CASSQLGTGRNTGELFF.

The chain recombines TRBV9 with TRBJ1-5; D unclear. V lost 2 bases to trimming and J lost 0 bases, with 6 bases between them. CDR1 is SGDLS and CDR2 is YYNGEE in the germline V gene. The CDR3 runs to 14 residues. CDR3 amino acids: CASSVGYSNQPQHF. Written as DNA, the CDR3 is TGTGCCAGCAGCGTGGGATATAGCAATCAGCCCCAGCATTTT.

The table lists this clone with a count of one. The V gene is TRBV2, the J gene TRBJ2-3, with a possible D match to TRBD1 (6 bases). This CDR3 has 14 residues. Trimming pared 3 bases from V and 3 bases from J, leaving 10 bases between. CDR1 is SNHLY and CDR2 is FYNNEI in the germline V gene. This chain's CDR3 is CASSDQGLTDTQYF. CDR3 bases: TGTGCCAGCAGTGACCAGGGGCTGACAGATACGCAGTATTTT.

The chain links TRBV7-9 to TRBJ2-1; 8 nucleotides agree with TRBD2. V trimming: 4 bases; J trimming: 0 bases; junction bases outside the gene matches: 5. Looked up from germline, CDR1 is SEHNR and CDR2 is FQNEAQ (reference sequence). The CDR3 runs to 16 residues. The CDR3 region has the DNA TGTGCCAGCAGCTCCCGGGGGGGGAGCTCCTACAATGAGCAGTTCTTC. Translation: CASSSRGGSSYNEQFF.

In DNA form, the CDR3 reads TGTGCCAGCAGTTTAATCGGGACTAACAATGAGCAGTTCTTC. Its protein is CASSLIGTNNEQFF. The rearrangement joins TRBV27 to TRBJ2-1, with 7 bases lining up with TRBD2. CDR1 is MNHEY, CDR2 SMNVEV, per germline (reference sequence). After removal of 2 bases from V and 5 bases from J, the junction contained 3 bases not matched to a gene. The CDR3 runs to 14 residues.

This chain links TRBV28 with TRBJ2-1; the D gene is possibly TRBD2 (5 bases). This CDR3 is 16 amino acids long. Germline CDR1 reads MDHEN; CDR2 reads SYDVKM. V was clipped by 2 bases and J by 3 bases, with 14 bases between them. The CDR3 DNA reads as TGTGCCAGCAGTTTACCACCCGGACTTTTCTACAATGAGCAGTTCTTC. This codes for CASSLPPGLFYNEQFF.

The V call is TRBV5-1, the J call TRBJ2-1; 12 nucleotides line up with TRBD2. The V segment lost 0 bases and the J segment 4 bases; nucleotides outside the gene matches: 8. The CDR3 loop spans 18 amino acids. Germline CDR1 SGHRS, CDR2 YFSETQ. CDR3 region: CASSLGLAGGDIYNEQFF. The CDR3 DNA reads as TGCGCCAGCAGCTTGGGCCTAGCGGGAGGGGATATTTACAATGAGCAGTTCTTC.

This chain links TRBV30 with TRBJ2-5, with a tentative D call TRBD2 (6 bases). The J call is in doubt because the DNA end fits TRBJ2-7 better. Germline assignment: CDR1 GTSNPN and CDR2 SVGIG (reference sequence). This CDR3 comprises 14 residues. The CDR3 DNA reads as TGTGCCTGGAGTGTAGGCGGGATTCGGTACGAGCAGTACTTC. The encoded protein is CAWSVGGIRYEQYF.

The genes are TRBV7-8 and TRBJ2-7, with TRBD2 matching over 7 bases. This CDR3 is built from 13 residues. V shed 5 bases, J shed 2 bases, and the junction held 3 bases outside the gene matches. Germline V lookup: CDR1 SGHVS, CDR2 FQNEAQ. The CDR3 reads CASSQRGAYEQYF. CDR3 DNA: TGTGCCAGCAGCCAGCGGGGAGCCTACGAGCAGTACTTC.

The chain employs TRBV2 and TRBJ2-5; 7 bases match TRBD2. CDR1 and CDR2 from the germline V gene are SNHLY and FYNNEI. The trim removed 6 bases at V and 1 base at J, leaving 2 bases unmatched. This CDR3 comprises 13 residues. CDR3 loop: CASRRGFQETQYF. The DNA of the CDR3 is TGTGCCAGCAGGCGGGGGTTCCAAGAGACCCAGTACTTC.